This T cell receptor beta chain was sequenced for a study of blood T cell repertoires in COVID-19. Turning to the study itself: T cells, B-cell-depleted T cells, or PBMCs supplied cDNA or gDNA.

Authors' processing steps: Amplification of reference gene primers provided the estimated nucleated cell counts. Repertoires were generated with immunoSEQ multiplex PCR, while TCRdb's copy carries only in-frame clones and drops some. V, J and clone size reflect that table, while D and trimming were determined from the DNA. The sample contains 200,000 to 250,000 clones, 90% of which appear only once. V was clipped by 1 base and J by 0 bases; unmatched bases: 9. From germline, CDR1 is SGHRS and CDR2 YFSETQ. This CDR3 has 18 residues. The chain links TRBV5-1 to TRBJ2-3; 9 bases map to TRBD2. The sequenced sample consisted of peripheral blood. This sequence originates from a man aged 25-40 years with COVID-19, enrolled during active disease. DNA of the CDR3: TGCGCCAGCAGCTTGAGTCCTAGCGGGGTCTCTAGCACAGATACGCAGTATTTT. Its protein product is CASSLSPSGVSSTDTQYF.